This is a list of T cell receptor beta chains from one sample in a study of naive and memory T cell subsets. MiXCR was run by TCRdb on the UMI-ligation and nested PCR reads, yielding one entry per CDR3 protein. The sample records over 80,000 distinct CDR3 sequences, about 11% being singletons. The sequenced sample consisted of naive CD4+ T cells from blood. All receptors come from a human donor in good health. The CDR3 runs from the conserved cysteine through the conserved F or W. A D gene is named only where the DNA matches it firmly. Rows may omit the clone size; those that give it use once, few, many or a size class.

J gene,clone size,D gene,V gene,CDR3 DNA,CDR3 protein
TRBJ1-2,few,-,TRBV6-6,TGTGCCAGCAGTTCGGAGACCCAAACCTACACCTTC,CASSSETQTYTF
TRBJ2-7,-,TRBD1,TRBV7-2,TGTGCCAGCAGCCTAACCGGACAGGGTTGGCACGAGCAGTACTTC,CASSLTGQGWHEQYF
TRBJ2-3,-,TRBD2,TRBV4-2,TGTGCCAGCAGCCAAGAACCGGGAGGTACTAAGGGAGATACGCAGTATTTT,CASSQEPGGTKGDTQYF
TRBJ1-2,-,TRBD1,TRBV6-1,TGTGCCAGCAGTGAAGGACAGGGGGCCGTCTATGGCTACACCTTC,CASSEGQGAVYGYTF
TRBJ2-2,few,-,TRBV24-1,TGTGCCACCTCCCGGGAGTTCACCGGGGAGCTGTTTTTT,CATSREFTGELFF
TRBJ1-1,-,-,TRBV6-5,TGTGCCAGCAGTTATGGCTCCCGGCGGGGGAGGGCTTTCTTT,CASSYGSRRGRAFF
TRBJ1-1,many,TRBD1,TRBV4-3,TGCGCCAGCAGCCAAGTTGGGACAGGGAACACTGAAGCTTTCTTT,CASSQVGTGNTEAFF
TRBJ2-7,many,-,TRBV20-1,TGCAGTGCTAGACCTCCCCCGGGGGAGCGCAACGAGCAGTACTTC,CSARPPPGERNEQYF
TRBJ2-6,many,-,TRBV4-2,TGTGCCAGCAGCCAAGGATACTCTGGGGCCAACGTCCTGACTTTC,CASSQGYSGANVLTF
TRBJ2-1,few,TRBD2,TRBV7-8,TGTGCCAGCAGGGTAGCGGGGGGGAATGAGCAGTTCTTC,CASRVAGGNEQFF
TRBJ2-2,-,-,TRBV15,TGTGCCACCAGCTCATGGGGAGGAGAGGAGCTGTTTTTT,CATSSWGGEELFF
TRBJ2-7,many,-,TRBV12-3/TRBV12-4,TGTGCCAGCAGGGAGCGGGACAGAAGCCACGAGCAGTACTTC,CASRERDRSHEQYF
TRBJ1-6,few,-,TRBV5-1,TGCGCCAGCAGCTTTCGACAGTCAGGTTCACCCCTCCACTTT,CASSFRQSGSPLHF
TRBJ2-1,-,-,TRBV7-8,TGTGCCAGCAGCTCCCTTTGGACGGAGGGGGGCGATGAGCAGTTCTTC,CASSSLWTEGGDEQFF
TRBJ1-4,-,-,TRBV29-1,TGCAGCGTTGGGGCGGATCGTAATGAAAAACTGTTTTTT,CSVGADRNEKLFF
TRBJ1-2,-,TRBD1,TRBV30,TGTGCCTGGAGCGGACAGGGAAGGGCCTATGGCTACACCTTC,CAWSGQGRAYGYTF
TRBJ2-1,many,-,TRBV20-1,TGCAGTGCTAGGAACAGGGCACCATACAATGAGCAGTTCTTC,CSARNRAPYNEQFF
TRBJ2-1,-,TRBD1,TRBV12-3/TRBV12-4,TGTGCCAGCAGTGTGGACAGGGGGGCTTACAATGAGCAGTTCTTC,CASSVDRGAYNEQFF
TRBJ2-5,-,-,TRBV18,TGTGCCAGCTCACCACAGCTCCGCGAGACCCAGTACTTC,CASSPQLRETQYF
TRBJ1-6,few,TRBD1,TRBV7-8,TGTGCCAGCAGCAAAACCGGGACAGCCGTCGGGACACCCCTCCACTTT,CASSKTGTAVGTPLHF
TRBJ2-7,-,-,TRBV4-2,TGTGCCAGCAGCCAAGAGGTGGGCCCACCCTACGAGCAGTACTTC,CASSQEVGPPYEQYF